This T cell receptor (beta chain) was recorded in a study of blood T cell repertoires in COVID-19. TCRdb's copy holds only in-frame clones and misses some; the assay was immunoSEQ multiplex PCR. This sample has roughly 380,000 clones, with about 88% found just once. This clone was picked up one time. Clinical histories supplied by participants themselves formed the basis of cohort assignment. Per germline, CDR1 SGHRS and CDR2 YFSETQ. This CDR3 has 15 residues. With 5 bases removed from V and 8 bases from J, the gap between germline ends came to 19 bases. This TCR came from a woman aged 25-40 years who had recovered from COVID-19. Sequenced: PBMCs or T cells enriched from blood (not recorded which). The rearrangement joins TRBV5-1 to TRBJ1-4; perhaps TRBD1 as D (5 bases). Here the CDR3 DNA reads TGCGCCAGCAGTACCGTCGGGGGGGAGTGGGAAAAACTGTTTTTT. Its protein product is CASSTVGGEWEKLFF.